The 13 T cell receptor beta chains in this list originate from one sample, sequenced in a study of cytomegalovirus exposure and HLA in healthy donors. Both 60 Vbeta primers and 13 Jbeta primers went into the PCR. Method: immunoSEQ multiplex PCR; TCRdb's copy keeps in-frame clones and lacks some. This table holds tens of thousands of clones, 65% to 85% found once. The source material was PBMCs. The receptors stem from a young man in good health and CMV-seronegative.

J is TRBJ1-5 and V is TRBV28; the match to TRBD1 covers 12 bases. Per germline, CDR1 MDHEN and CDR2 SYDVKM. The trim removed 7 bases at V and 1 base at J, leaving 8 bases unmatched. The CDR3 runs 17 residues. In nucleotides, the CDR3 is TGTGCCAGCATACGGGACAGGGGGCTCTCCAGCAATCAGCCCCAGCATTTT. This translates into CASIRDRGLSSNQPQHF.

The chain joins TRBV19 to TRBJ1-2; 11 bases agree with TRBD1. The CDR3 extends over 15 amino acids. J lost 8 bases, V lost 0 bases, and 5 bases had no gene match. In germline, CDR1 is LNHDA, CDR2 SQIVND (reference sequence). The CDR3 spells CASSIEKGTGGGYTF. As DNA, the CDR3 is TGTGCCAGTAGTATAGAGAAGGGGACAGGGGGAGGCTACACCTTC.

The rearrangement joins TRBV25-1 to TRBJ1-1, with 7 nucleotides matching TRBD1. Looked up from germline, CDR1 is MGHDK and CDR2 is SYGVNS. The trim removed 4 bases at V and 6 bases at J, leaving 2 bases unmatched. This CDR3 spans 12 amino acids. In DNA, the CDR3 is TGTGCCAGCAGTGCGACAGGGTCTGAAGCTTTCTTT. Translated, it gives CASSATGSEAFF.

J is TRBJ1-1 and V is TRBV27, with D perhaps TRBD1 (5 bases). Trimming removed 5 bases from V and 8 bases from J, with 15 bases in between. The CDR3 has 13 residues. The germline gives CDR1 MNHEY, CDR2 SMNVEV (reference sequence). In nucleotides, the CDR3 is TGTGCCAGCAGTCCGCAGGGAGGGAGGGAAGCTTTCTTT. Its translation: CASSPQGGREAFF.

The rearrangement joins TRBV5-1 to TRBJ1-1, with a tentative D call TRBD1 (6 bases). Germline values: CDR1 SGHRS, CDR2 YFSETQ. The CDR3 has 14 amino acids. Trimming cost V 0 bases and J 5 bases, with 11 bases left between them. The DNA of the CDR3 is TGCGCCAGCAGCTTGGGGGGGCAGGTTACTGAAGCTTTCTTT. It is translated as CASSLGGQVTEAFF.

This rearrangement joins TRBV7-9 to TRBJ1-1, with D unresolved. Germline V gene lookup returns CDR1 SEHNR and CDR2 FQNEAQ (reference sequence). This CDR3 contains 14 residues. V was clipped by 5 bases and J by 1 base, with 11 bases between them. The CDR3 reads CASSPAGTNTEAFF. Written as DNA, the CDR3 is TGTGCCAGCAGCCCAGCGGGCACGAACACTGAAGCTTTCTTT. The whole variable domain, filled in from reference TRBV7-9 and TRBJ1-1, reads DTGVSQNPRHKITKRGQNVTFRCDPISEHNRLYWYRQTLGQGPEFLTYFQNEAQLEKSRLLSDRFSAERPKGSFSTLEIQRTEQGDSAMYLCASSPAGTNTEAFFGQGTRLTVV.

This clone was counted a single time. The chain recombines TRBV12-5 with TRBJ2-1, with 13 bases identical to TRBD2. CDR1 is LGHNT, CDR2 FRNRAP, per germline. This CDR3 has 15 residues. V dropped 5 bases and J dropped 6; count of bases not matched to a gene: 4. The CDR3 here is CASGPRTSGGNEQFF. In DNA, the CDR3 is TGTGCTAGTGGTCCCCGGACTAGCGGGGGCAATGAGCAGTTCTTC.

This chain links TRBV28 with TRBJ2-7; no firm D call. Trimming removed 5 bases from V and 2 bases from J, with 13 bases in between. The CDR3 is 14 residues long. Germline V gene sequence: CDR1 MDHEN, CDR2 SYDVKM. This CDR3 is CASSLTWAPYEQYF. The CDR3 coding sequence is TGTGCCAGCAGTCTTACTTGGGCGCCCTACGAGCAGTACTTC.

The chain joins TRBV28 to TRBJ1-2; 10 bases fit TRBD1. The trim removed 5 bases at V and 8 bases at J, leaving 5 bases unmatched. Germline lookup yields CDR1 MDHEN and CDR2 SYDVKM. The CDR3 length is 13 residues. The CDR3 DNA follows: TGTGCCAGCAGTACCGGGACAGGGGAGGGCTACACCTTC. Protein sequence: CASSTGTGEGYTF.

J is TRBJ1-5 and V is TRBV7-2; D perhaps matches TRBD1 (6 bases). The V gene lost 5 bases and the J gene lost 7 bases, with 12 bases spanning the gap. The CDR3 is 13 residues long. Germline V gives CDR1 SGHTA, CDR2 FQGNSA. CDR3 DNA: TGTGCCAGCAGCGAACTAGACAGGCAGCCCCAGCATTTT. This gives the protein CASSELDRQPQHF.

This chain joins TRBV2 and TRBJ1-4; D gene unclear. The V gene lost 6 bases and the J gene lost 5 bases, with 19 bases spanning the gap. The germline CDR1 and CDR2 sequences are SNHLY and FYNNEI. The CDR3 has 16 amino acids. The CDR3: CASRVGKRAGNEKLFF. The CDR3, as DNA: TGTGCCAGCAGGGTAGGGAAGCGGGCGGGGAATGAAAAACTGTTTTTT.

V and J are TRBV29-1 and TRBJ2-7; TRBD1 aligns across 9 bases. J gave up 7 bases and V 1 base, and 5 bases lay outside the gene matches. The CDR3 covers 13 residues. Germline CDR1 and CDR2: SQVTM and ANQGSEA. Here the CDR3 reads CSVEGPTGGEQYF. The CDR3 DNA follows: TGCAGCGTTGAAGGTCCGACAGGGGGAGAGCAGTACTTC.

V is TRBV6-1 and J is TRBJ1-6; 8 positions match TRBD1. Germline CDR1 and CDR2: MNHNS and SASEGT. The CDR3 loop spans 15 amino acids. V trimming: 0 bases; J trimming: 10 bases; junction bases outside the gene matches: 5. In DNA form, the CDR3 reads TGTGCCAGCAGTGAAGCAGACAGGGGACCCTCACCCCTCCACTTT. Translation gives CASSEADRGPSPLHF.